This is a list of T cell receptor beta chains from one sample in a study of shared clonotypes between healthy human individuals. The assay was immunoSEQ multiplex PCR, and TCRdb's table has in-frame clones only and misses some. This table holds approximately 2.5 million clones, roughly 93% found once. Sequencing was done on a sample of naive CD4+ T cells from PBMCs. The receptors were sampled from a man aged 18 to 29 in good health. Some clones in this sample may be carry-over from other donors' samples. The CDR3 runs from the conserved cysteine through the conserved F or W. The order of the fields is clone size, V gene, J gene, D gene, CDR3 protein, CDR3 DNA. D genes are given only for firm matches. Size is omitted from some rows. Given values are once, few, many or a class for expanded clones.

>-|TRBV28|TRBJ1-6|TRBD1
CASRPGGSPLHF
TGTGCCAGCAGACCAGGGGGATCACCCCTCCACTTT
>-|TRBV29-1|TRBJ1-1|-
CSAQQWNTEAFF
TGCAGCGCCCAACAATGGAACACTGAAGCTTTCTTT
>-|TRBV11-2|TRBJ2-7|-
CASSQETGFSYEQYF
TGTGCCAGCAGCCAAGAGACAGGCTTCTCCTACGAGCAGTACTTC
>-|TRBV2|TRBJ2-1|TRBD1
CASRTGAYNEQFF
TGTGCCAGCAGGACAGGGGCATACAATGAGCAGTTCTTC
>once|TRBV6-5|TRBJ2-5|-
CASSYGGGIGETQYF
TGTGCCAGCAGTTACGGAGGGGGTATAGGCGAGACCCAGTACTTC
>-|TRBV27|TRBJ1-1|TRBD1
CASSQDRGRAEAFF
TGTGCCAGCAGCCAAGACAGGGGGCGGGCTGAAGCTTTCTTT
>once|TRBV15|TRBJ2-7|-
CATSRDPWRTDRSSYEQYF
TGTGCCACCAGCAGAGATCCCTGGAGGACGGACCGAAGCTCCTACGAGCAGTACTTC
>-|TRBV27|TRBJ2-4|TRBD1
CASSRQGPNIQYF
TGTGCCAGCAGTAGACAGGGGCCAAACATTCAGTACTTC
>-|TRBV5-1|TRBJ2-1|-
CASSTVGGSEQFF
TGCGCCAGCAGCACCGTCGGGGGCTCTGAGCAGTTCTTC
>few|TRBV7-3|TRBJ1-1|TRBD1
CASSWTGRTEAFF
TGTGCCAGCAGCTGGACAGGGAGGACTGAAGCTTTCTTT
>once|TRBV7-8|TRBJ1-5|-
CASSFSREYSNQPQHF
TGTGCCAGCAGCTTTTCCAGGGAATATAGCAATCAGCCCCAGCATTTT
>-|TRBV4-1|TRBJ1-2|-
CASSLPGATGYGYTF
TGCGCCAGCAGCCTCCCTGGGGCCACCGGCTATGGCTACACCTTC
>once|TRBV30|TRBJ2-3|-
CAWSYKTDTQYF
TGTGCCTGGAGTTACAAGACAGATACGCAGTATTTT
>-|TRBV7-2|TRBJ2-3|TRBD2
CASSLGLAGTTDTQYF
TGTGCCAGCAGCTTAGGACTAGCGGGTACCACAGATACGCAGTATTTT
>-|TRBV5-1|TRBJ2-1|TRBD2
CASSLDSGTHNEQFF
TGCGCCAGCAGCTTGGATAGCGGGACGCACAATGAGCAGTTCTTC
>-|TRBV28|TRBJ2-6|-
CASSFNRDAKSGANVLTF
TGTGCCAGCAGTTTTAATCGGGACGCAAAATCTGGGGCCAACGTCCTGACTTTC
>-|TRBV7-9|TRBJ1-4|-
CASSADITTNEKLFF
TGTGCCAGCAGCGCCGACATTACAACTAATGAAAAACTGTTTTTT
>-|TRBV4-2|TRBJ1-5|-
CASSQEWGSNQPQHF
TGTGCCAGCAGCCAAGAGTGGGGCAGCAATCAGCCCCAGCATTTT
>-|TRBV19|TRBJ2-7|-
CATLGLAPYEQYF
TGTGCCACCCTAGGCCTAGCGCCATACGAGCAGTACTTC
>few|TRBV11-3|TRBJ1-1|-
CASSLDRDTEAFF
TGTGCCAGCAGCTTAGACAGAGACACTGAAGCTTTCTTT
>-|TRBV11-3|TRBJ2-2|-
CASSFGVNANTGELFF
TGTGCCAGCAGTTTTGGGGTTAACGCGAACACCGGGGAGCTGTTTTTT